This T cell receptor beta chain was profiled in a study of CD8 T cells in Susac syndrome. Germline values: CDR1 SGHAT, CDR2 FQNNGV. V trimming: 2 bases; J trimming: 4 bases; junction bases outside the gene matches: 5. The CDR3 has 15 amino acids. The RNA input was about 0.5 to 1 ug, and it was reverse transcribed with random hexamers. immunoSEQ multiplex PCR amplified TCR beta CDR3 across 54 Vbeta, 13 Jbeta. TCRdb itself ran the immunoSEQ multiplex PCR reads through MiXCR, one entry per CDR3 protein. Of about 150,000 distinct CDR3 sequences listed, roughly 94% are singletons. Sequencing of TCR beta, carried out with a high-throughput approach, was applied to CD8+ and CD4+ T cells from the blood.

The source is a human donor with multiple sclerosis. Sequenced sample: CD8+ T cells from PBMCs. This chain links TRBV11-2 with TRBJ2-3; 8 positions agree with TRBD1. This CDR3 is CASSLQGALPDTQYF. The DNA for the CDR3 is TGTGCCAGCAGCTTACAGGGGGCGCTTCCAGATACGCAGTATTTT.